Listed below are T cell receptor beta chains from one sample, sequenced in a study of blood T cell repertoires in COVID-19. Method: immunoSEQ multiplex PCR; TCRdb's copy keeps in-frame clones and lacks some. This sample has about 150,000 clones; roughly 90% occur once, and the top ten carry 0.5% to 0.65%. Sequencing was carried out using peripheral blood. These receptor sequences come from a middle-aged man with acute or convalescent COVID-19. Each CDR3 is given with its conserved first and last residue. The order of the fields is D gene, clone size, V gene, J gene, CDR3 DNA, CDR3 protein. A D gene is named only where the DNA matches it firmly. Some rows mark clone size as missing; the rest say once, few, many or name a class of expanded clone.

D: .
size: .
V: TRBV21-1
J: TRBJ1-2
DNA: TGTGCCAGCAGCAAACCGCCCAGTTCTAACTATGGCTACACCTTC
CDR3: CASSKPPSSNYGYTF

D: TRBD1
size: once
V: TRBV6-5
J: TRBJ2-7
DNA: TGTGCCAGCCTACAGGGGGCCTACGAGCAGTACTTC
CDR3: CASLQGAYEQYF

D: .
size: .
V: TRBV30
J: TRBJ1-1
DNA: TGTGCCTGGAGCCGGGGCACTGAAGCTTTCTTT
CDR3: CAWSRGTEAFF

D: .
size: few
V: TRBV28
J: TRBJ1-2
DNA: TGTGCCAGCAGTTTACCAGGCTATGGCTACACCTTC
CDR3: CASSLPGYGYTF

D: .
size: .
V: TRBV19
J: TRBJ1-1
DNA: TGTGCCAGCACCCTGTGGCAGGGGCAGGCTGAAGCTTTCTTT
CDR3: CASTLWQGQAEAFF

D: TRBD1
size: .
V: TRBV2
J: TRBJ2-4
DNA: TGTGCCAGCAGTGGACCGGGACAGAGGGACGAAAACATTCAGTACTTC
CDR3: CASSGPGQRDENIQYF

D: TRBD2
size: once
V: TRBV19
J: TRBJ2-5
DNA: TGTGCCAGTAGTTCCGGGACTAGGGGTGAGACCCAGTACTTC
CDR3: CASSSGTRGETQYF

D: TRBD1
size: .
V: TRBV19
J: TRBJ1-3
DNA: TGTGCCAGTAGTCCGTTGACAGGGGGTTCTGGAAACACCATATATTTT
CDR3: CASSPLTGGSGNTIYF

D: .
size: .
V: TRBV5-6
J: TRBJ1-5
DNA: TGTGCCAGCAGCTTGTGGGGGGATCAGCCCCAGCATTTT
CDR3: CASSLWGDQPQHF

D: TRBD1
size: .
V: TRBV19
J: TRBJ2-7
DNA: TGTGCCAGTAGTATTGAGGCAGGGGGCCAGTACGAGCAGTACTTC
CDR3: CASSIEAGGQYEQYF

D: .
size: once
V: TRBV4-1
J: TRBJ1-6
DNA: TGCGCCAGCAGCCAAGTGAGAGGGGGTATCGATTCACCCCTCCACTTT
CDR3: CASSQVRGGIDSPLHF

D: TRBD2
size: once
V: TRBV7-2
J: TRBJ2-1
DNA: TGTGCCAGCAGCTTAAAACTAGCGGGGGGGGATGAGCAGTTCTTC
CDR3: CASSLKLAGGDEQFF

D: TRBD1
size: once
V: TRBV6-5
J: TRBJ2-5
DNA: TGTGCCAGCCCCTGGGACAGGTTAAGGGAGACCCAGTACTTC
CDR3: CASPWDRLRETQYF

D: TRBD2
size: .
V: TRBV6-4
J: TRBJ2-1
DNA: TGTGCCAGCAGTGAGCAGCGGGGGAGTGAGCAGTTCTTC
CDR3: CASSEQRGSEQFF

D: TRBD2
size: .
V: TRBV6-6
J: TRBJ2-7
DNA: TGTGCCAGCAGGCTCGACGTAGCGGGGAACTACGAGCAGTACTTC
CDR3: CASRLDVAGNYEQYF

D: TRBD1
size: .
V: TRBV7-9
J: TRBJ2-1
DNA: TGTGCCAGCAGCACGGGACAGGGGACTCAAAGGCAGTTCTTC
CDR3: CASSTGQGTQRQFF

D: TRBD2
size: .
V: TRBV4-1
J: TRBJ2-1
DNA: TGCGCCAGCAGCCATCTCGGGGGGGGGCAGTTCTTC
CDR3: CASSHLGGGQFF

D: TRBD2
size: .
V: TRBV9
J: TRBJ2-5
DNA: TGTGCCAGCGCGGGGGGGACTGGCAATTTCTGGGAGACCCAGTACTTC
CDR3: CASAGGTGNFWETQYF

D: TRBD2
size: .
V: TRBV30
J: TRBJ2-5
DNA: TGTGCCTGGAGTGTAACCTCTAGCGGAGAGACCCAGTACTTC
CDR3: CAWSVTSSGETQYF

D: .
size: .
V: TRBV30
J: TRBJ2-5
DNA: TGTGCCTGGAGTGTGGGGCAGAAAGAGACCCAGTACTTC
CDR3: CAWSVGQKETQYF

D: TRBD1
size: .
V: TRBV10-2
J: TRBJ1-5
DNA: TGCGCCAGCGCGGACAGGGGGATTCTTCAGCCCCAGCATTTT
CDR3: CASADRGILQPQHF

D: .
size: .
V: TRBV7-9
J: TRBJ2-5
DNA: TGTGCCAGCAGATCCATCGACAGAATCGAAGAGACCCAGTACTTC
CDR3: CASRSIDRIEETQYF

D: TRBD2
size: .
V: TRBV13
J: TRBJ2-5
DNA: TGTGCCAGCAGCCCTAGGACTAGCGCTCTCCGAGGGGAGACCCAGTACTTC
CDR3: CASSPRTSALRGETQYF

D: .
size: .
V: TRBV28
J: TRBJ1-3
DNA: TGTGCCAGCAGTTTGGTCCAGGTGCCCTCTGGAAACACCATATATTTT
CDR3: CASSLVQVPSGNTIYF

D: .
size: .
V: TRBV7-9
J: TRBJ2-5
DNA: TGTGCCAGCAGCGGACAGGACGGGGGAGAGACCCAGTACTTC
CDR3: CASSGQDGGETQYF

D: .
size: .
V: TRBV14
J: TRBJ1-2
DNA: TGTGCCAGCAGGGCAACAGGCGGCTACACCTTC
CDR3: CASRATGGYTF

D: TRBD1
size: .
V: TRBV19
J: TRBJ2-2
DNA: TGTGCCAGTACCCTTCGGACAGGCGGTACCGGGGAGCTGTTTTTT
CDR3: CASTLRTGGTGELFF

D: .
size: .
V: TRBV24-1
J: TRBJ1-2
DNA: TGTGCCACCAGTGATCTGGACAGCCCGGCAGGCTACACCTTC
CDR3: CATSDLDSPAGYTF

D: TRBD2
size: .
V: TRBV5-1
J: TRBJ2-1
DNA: TGCGCCAGCAGCTTGGCCGGAGCGGGAGGGCGCAATGAGCAGTTCTTC
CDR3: CASSLAGAGGRNEQFF

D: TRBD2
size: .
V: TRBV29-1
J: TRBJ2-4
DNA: TGCAGCGTTGCAGGGGGCTCAGGACTAGCGGGAGGAAGGGGAAACATTCAGTACTTC
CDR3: CSVAGGSGLAGGRGNIQYF

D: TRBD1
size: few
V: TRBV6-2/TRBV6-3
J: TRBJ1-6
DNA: TGTGCCAGCAGCTTAACAGGGGGAGACTATAATTCACCCCTCCACTTT
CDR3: CASSLTGGDYNSPLHF

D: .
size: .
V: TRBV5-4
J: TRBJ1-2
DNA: TGTGCCAGCAGCCCACGGCGGGAGAGCTATGGCTACACCTTC
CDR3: CASSPRRESYGYTF

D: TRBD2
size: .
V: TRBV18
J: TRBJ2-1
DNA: TGTGCCAGCTCACCACGCCCGGTATCTGGGCTAGCGGGAGACGCTGAGCAGTTCTTC
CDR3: CASSPRPVSGLAGDAEQFF

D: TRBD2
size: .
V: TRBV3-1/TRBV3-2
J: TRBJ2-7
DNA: TGTGCCAGCAGCCAAGGGGGAACTAGCGGCCCCTACGAGCAGTACTTC
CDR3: CASSQGGTSGPYEQYF

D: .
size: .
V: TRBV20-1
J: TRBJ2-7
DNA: TGCAGTGCTAGTTTATTAGGGCAGGGGAACCCCTACGAGCAGTACTTC
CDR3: CSASLLGQGNPYEQYF

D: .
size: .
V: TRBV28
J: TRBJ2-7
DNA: TGTGCCAGCAGTTTGTGGGGCCGAAGTTACGAGCAGTACTTC
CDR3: CASSLWGRSYEQYF

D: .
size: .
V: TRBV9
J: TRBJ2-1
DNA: TGTGCCAGCAGCGTAGTACTGAACAATGAGCAGTTCTTC
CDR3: CASSVVLNNEQFF

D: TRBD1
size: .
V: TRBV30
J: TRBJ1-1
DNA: TGTGCCTGGAGTGTATGGACAGGGAACACTGAAGCTTTCTTT
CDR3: CAWSVWTGNTEAFF

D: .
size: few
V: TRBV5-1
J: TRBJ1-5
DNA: TGCGCCAGCAGCCCGGGGGGGGGCGGTCAGCCCCAGCATTTT
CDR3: CASSPGGGGQPQHF

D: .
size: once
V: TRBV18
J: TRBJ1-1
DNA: TGTGCCAGCTCACCCGGGAGAGAGGGTGAAGCTTTCTTT
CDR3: CASSPGREGEAFF

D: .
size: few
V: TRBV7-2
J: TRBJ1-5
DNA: TGTGCCAGCAGCTTGGGCAATAGCAATCAGCCCCAGCATTTT
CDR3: CASSLGNSNQPQHF

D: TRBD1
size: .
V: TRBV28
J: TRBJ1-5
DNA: TGTGCCAGCAGGGGACAGGGGGCCGGTCAGCCCCAGCATTTT
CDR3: CASRGQGAGQPQHF

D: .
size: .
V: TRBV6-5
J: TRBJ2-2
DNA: TGTGCCAGCACCTCAGTTGGCGGGGAGCTGTTTTTT
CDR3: CASTSVGGELFF

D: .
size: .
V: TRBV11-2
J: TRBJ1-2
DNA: TGTGCCAGCAGCTTAAGGGGACGGGGGGAGCCCTATGGCTACACCTTC
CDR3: CASSLRGRGEPYGYTF

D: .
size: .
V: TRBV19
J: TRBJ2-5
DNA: TGTGCCAGTAGTATTGCGGTGACCCAAGAGACCCAGTACTTC
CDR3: CASSIAVTQETQYF

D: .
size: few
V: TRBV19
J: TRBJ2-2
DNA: TGTGCCAGTAGTGGTTGGGACACCACCGGGGAGCTGTTTTTT
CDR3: CASSGWDTTGELFF

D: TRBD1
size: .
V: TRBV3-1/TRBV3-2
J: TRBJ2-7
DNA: TGTGCCAGCAGCGGAGGACAGGGGAGGTACTTC
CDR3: CASSGGQGRYF

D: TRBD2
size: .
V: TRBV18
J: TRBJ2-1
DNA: TGTGCCAGCTCACTGGGACTAGCGGGGATGAATGAGCAGTTCTTC
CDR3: CASSLGLAGMNEQFF

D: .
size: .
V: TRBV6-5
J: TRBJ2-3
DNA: TGTGCCAGCAGCGTTGGGCGGGGAGACACAGATACGCAGTATTTT
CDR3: CASSVGRGDTDTQYF

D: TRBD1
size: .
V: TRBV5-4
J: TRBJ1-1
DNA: TGTGCCAGCGGGACAGTGGGAGCAATTGAAGCTTTCTTT
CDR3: CASGTVGAIEAFF

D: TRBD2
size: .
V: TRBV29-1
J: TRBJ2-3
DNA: TGCAGCGTTGCCCCGGGGGGACGCGATACGCAGTATTTT
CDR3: CSVAPGGRDTQYF

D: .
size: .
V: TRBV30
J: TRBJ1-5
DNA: TGTGCCTGGAGTACGGGGGGTAGTCAGCCCCAGCATTTT
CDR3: CAWSTGGSQPQHF

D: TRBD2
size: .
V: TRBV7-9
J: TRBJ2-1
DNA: TGTGCCAGCAGCCTCGGGGGGGGCGCCGTCAGTGAGCAGTTCTTC
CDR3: CASSLGGGAVSEQFF

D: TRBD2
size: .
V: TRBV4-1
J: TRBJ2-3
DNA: TGCGCCAGCAGCCAAGACACTGGGAGGGGAGATACGCAGTATTTT
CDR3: CASSQDTGRGDTQYF

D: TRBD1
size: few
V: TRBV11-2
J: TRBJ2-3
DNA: TGTGCCAGCAGCACGCGACAGGGCGGCACAGATACGCAGTATTTT
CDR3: CASSTRQGGTDTQYF